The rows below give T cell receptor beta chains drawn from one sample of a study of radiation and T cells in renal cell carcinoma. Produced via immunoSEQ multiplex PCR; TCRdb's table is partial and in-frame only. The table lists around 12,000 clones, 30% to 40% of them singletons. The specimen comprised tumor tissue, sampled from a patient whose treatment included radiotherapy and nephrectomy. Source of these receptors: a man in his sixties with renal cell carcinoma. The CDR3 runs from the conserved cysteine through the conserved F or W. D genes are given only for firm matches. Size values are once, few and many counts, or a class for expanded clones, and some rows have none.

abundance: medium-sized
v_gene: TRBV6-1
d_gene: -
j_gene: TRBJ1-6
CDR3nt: TGTGCCAGCAGTGAATTGCGGGATTCACCCCTCCACTTT
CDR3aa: CASSELRDSPLHF

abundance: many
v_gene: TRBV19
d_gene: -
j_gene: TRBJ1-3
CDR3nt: TGTGCCAGTAGTATAAGACAGAATGGAAACACCATATATTTT
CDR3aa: CASSIRQNGNTIYF

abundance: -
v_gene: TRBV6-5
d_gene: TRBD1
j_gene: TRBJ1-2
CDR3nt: TGTGCCAGCAGCTCCGGGACAGGTTTTGAGAATGGCTACACCTTC
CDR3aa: CASSSGTGFENGYTF

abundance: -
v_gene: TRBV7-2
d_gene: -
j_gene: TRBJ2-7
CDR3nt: TGTGCCAGCAGCTTAACCGGGTTTCGGGCCTACGAGCAGTACTTC
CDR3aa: CASSLTGFRAYEQYF

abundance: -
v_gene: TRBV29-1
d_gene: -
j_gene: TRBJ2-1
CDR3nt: TGCAGCGTAGGGACAACCAACTCCTACAATGAGCAGTTCTTC
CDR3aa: CSVGTTNSYNEQFF

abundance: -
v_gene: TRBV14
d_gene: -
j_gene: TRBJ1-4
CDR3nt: TGTGCCAGCAGCCGGGCAGGGGATGGGGAAAAACTGTTTTTT
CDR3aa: CASSRAGDGEKLFF

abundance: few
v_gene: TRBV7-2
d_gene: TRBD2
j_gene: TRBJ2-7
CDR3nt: TGTGCCAGCAGCTTAGAACCGGGGGGGGCCTACGAGCAGTACTTC
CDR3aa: CASSLEPGGAYEQYF

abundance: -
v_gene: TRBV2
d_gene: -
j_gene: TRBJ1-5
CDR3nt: TGTGCCAGCAGCTCCGGACGGTCCCTGGGAGGCAATCAGCCCCAGCATTTT
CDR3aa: CASSSGRSLGGNQPQHF

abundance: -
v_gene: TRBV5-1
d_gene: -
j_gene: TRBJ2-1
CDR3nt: TGCGCCAGCAGCTTGGAAGGGGGGCGGTATGAGCAGTTCTTC
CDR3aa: CASSLEGGRYEQFF

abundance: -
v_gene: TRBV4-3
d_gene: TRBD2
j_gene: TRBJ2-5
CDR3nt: TGCGCCAGCAGCCAAGGGCTAGCGGGGGCAGGGGAGACCCAGTACTTC
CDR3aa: CASSQGLAGAGETQYF

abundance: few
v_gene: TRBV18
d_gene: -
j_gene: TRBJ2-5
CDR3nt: TGTGCCAGCTCACCAGGGGCGACTGAAGAGACCCAGTACTTC
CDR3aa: CASSPGATEETQYF

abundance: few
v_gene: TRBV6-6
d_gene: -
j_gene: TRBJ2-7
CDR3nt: TGTGCCAGCAGCCACAGGGAAATCGAGCAGTACTTC
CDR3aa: CASSHREIEQYF

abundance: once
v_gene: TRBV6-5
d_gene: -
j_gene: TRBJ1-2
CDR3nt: TGTGCCAGCAGCCCCGACGGACTATGGAGCTACACCTTC
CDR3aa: CASSPDGLWSYTF

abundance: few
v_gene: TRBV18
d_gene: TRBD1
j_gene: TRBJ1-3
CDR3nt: TGTGCCAGCTCATCGCAGGGGGGCTCTGGAAACACCATATATTTT
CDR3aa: CASSSQGGSGNTIYF

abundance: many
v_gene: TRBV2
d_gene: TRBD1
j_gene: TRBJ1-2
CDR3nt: TGTGCCAGCAGCCAGGGGGCCGGGTATGGCTACACCTTC
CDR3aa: CASSQGAGYGYTF

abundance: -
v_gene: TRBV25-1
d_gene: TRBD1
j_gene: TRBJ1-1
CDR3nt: TGTGCCAGTAACCCCACCAAGGGGGCATTGAACACTGAAGCTTTCTTT
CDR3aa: CASNPTKGALNTEAFF

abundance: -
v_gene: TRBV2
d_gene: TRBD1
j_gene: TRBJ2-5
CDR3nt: TGTGCCAGCAGTGGAATGGACAGGGGGCCGATAGAGACCCAGTACTTC
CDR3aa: CASSGMDRGPIETQYF

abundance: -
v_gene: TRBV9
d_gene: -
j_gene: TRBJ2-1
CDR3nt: TGTGCCAGCAGCGTAGGGGAGGGGGCGATAGGTGAGCAGTTCTTC
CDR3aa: CASSVGEGAIGEQFF